These T cell receptor beta chains were read from a single sample in a study of glioma-infiltrating T cells after dendritic cell vaccination. Only in-frame clones appear in the TCRdb table, and some are missing; sequencing was by immunoSEQ multiplex PCR. The table records about 73,000 clones, about four fifths of them present only once. The source material was blood, sampled before dendritic cell vaccination. Receptors originate from a human donor with glioblastoma. Both conserved end residues are part of each CDR3. Fields, in order: D gene, J gene, V gene, CDR3 protein, CDR3 DNA. The D gene is left open where the match is weak.

.,TRBJ1-1,TRBV18,CASSPPPGGKGYPEAFF,TGTGCCAGCTCACCACCCCCCGGGGGGAAAGGATACCCTGAAGCTTTCTTT
TRBD1,TRBJ2-3,TRBV7-7,CASSLTRGQAGTDTQYF,TGTGCCAGCAGCTTAACGAGGGGGCAGGCCGGCACAGATACGCAGTATTTT
.,TRBJ1-2,TRBV5-1,CASSLSAGANYGYTF,TGCGCCAGCAGCTTATCCGCAGGCGCTAACTATGGCTACACCTTC
.,TRBJ1-1,TRBV7-2,CASSFDLNTEAFF,TGTGCCAGCAGCTTTGACTTGAACACTGAAGCTTTCTTT
.,TRBJ1-4,TRBV25-1,CASSESRVEKLFF,TGTGCCAGCAGTGAATCGAGGGTTGAAAAACTGTTTTTT
TRBD1,TRBJ2-7,TRBV27,CASSWTGGSEQYF,TGTGCCAGCAGTTGGACAGGGGGGAGCGAGCAGTACTTC
.,TRBJ2-1,TRBV18,CASSPPLSYNEQFF,TGTGCCAGCTCACCCCCCCTTTCCTACAATGAGCAGTTCTTC
TRBD1,TRBJ2-5,TRBV5-1,CASSAPQGARRETQYF,TGCGCCAGCAGCGCCCCCCAGGGGGCGAGGAGAGAGACCCAGTACTTC
.,TRBJ1-1,TRBV4-2,CASSQRDTNTEAFF,TGTGCCAGCAGCCAGAGGGACACCAACACTGAAGCTTTCTTT
.,TRBJ1-1,TRBV7-8,CASSSQQDTEAFF,TGTGCCAGCAGCTCGCAGCAGGACACTGAAGCTTTCTTT
.,TRBJ1-1,TRBV29-1,CSVEERGGDAFF,TGCAGCGTTGAAGAGAGGGGGGGGGACGCTTTCTTT